Listed here are 19 T cell receptor beta chains from one sample, sequenced in a study of T cells in Graves' hyperthyroidism and ophthalmopathy (dated 2019 in TCRdb). The library was obtained by multiplex PCR. The instrument given in TCRdb is Illumina HiSeq 2000. TCR beta CDR3 regions were amplified from RNA transcripts. For the first round of RT-PCR on the TCR CDR3, the HTBI primer set was used together with the Qiagen OneStep RT-PCR kit. The public reads were quality trimmed at Q25 with fastp and then assembled into clones with MiXCR by TCRdb, keeping productive beta chains. Rows matching on CDR3 protein sequence are summarized as one entry with the most common DNA and genes. Within this sample are roughly 550,000 distinct CDR3 sequences, with approximately 16% of them counted one time only. The ten largest clones add up to roughly 29% of the sample. The specimen was blood. The receptors were gathered from a woman in her twenties or thirties with Graves' ophthalmopathy.

V usage is TRBV6-9 and J usage is TRBJ1-1, with no clear D. CDR3 length: 11 residues. The germline V gene encodes CDR1 MNHGY and CDR2 SVAAGI. V was shortened by 3 bases and J by 10 bases, with 9 bases between the two germline ends. CDR3 nucleotides: TGTGCCAGCAGTTACATCCGGGTAGCTTTCTTT. This sequence encodes CASSYIRVAFF.

The chain is built from TRBV6-1 and TRBJ2-7; TRBD1 matches at 8 bases. The germline V gene has CDR1 MNHNS and CDR2 SASEGT. V was pared by 6 bases and J by 3 bases, with 10 bases of the junction left unmatched. The CDR3 covers 15 residues. CDR3 sequence (DNA): TGTGCCAGCAGCCCCAGGACAGGGCCAAACTACGAGCAGTACTTC. Encoded protein: CASSPRTGPNYEQYF.

In this sample, this clonotype turned up a few times. The CDR3 DNA sequence: TGTGCCAGCAGCGTGGGAGGGGGTCGGGTGAACACTGAAGCTTTCTTT. Its translation: CASSVGGGRVNTEAFF. This rearrangement joins TRBV7-2 to TRBJ1-1, with D tentatively TRBD1 (6 bases). Trimming removed 5 bases from V and 0 bases from J, with 16 bases in between. CDR1 SGHTA and CDR2 FQGNSA come from the germline V gene. This CDR3 has 16 amino acids. The entire variable domain, with the rest obtained from reference TRBV7-2 and TRBJ1-1, is as follows: GAGVSQSPSNKVTEKGKDVELRCDPISGHTALYWYRQSLGQGLEFLIYFQGNSAPDKSGLPSDRFSAERTGGSVSTLTIQRTQQEDSAVYLCASSVGGGRVNTEAFFGQGTRLTVV.

This clonotype was observed a few times. This chain joins TRBV14 and TRBJ2-7, with D unclear. CDR1 SGHDN and CDR2 FVKESK come from the germline V gene. The CDR3 is 13 residues long. V was trimmed by 1 base and J by 3 bases, leaving 7 bases between them. CDR3 bases: TGTGCCAGCAGCCAAGCTCGGGTCTACGAGCAGTACTTC. Translation: CASSQARVYEQYF.

Ten or more counts support this clonotype. The chain recombines TRBV2 with TRBJ2-6; possibly TRBD1 for D (5 bases). Germline lookup yields CDR1 SNHLY and CDR2 FYNNEI. V was cut by 6 bases and J by 2 bases, with 8 bases left in between. CDR3 size: 14 residues. The DNA of the CDR3 is TGTGCCAGCAGATCAGGGACTGGGGCCAACGTCCTGACTTTC. It specifies CASRSGTGANVLTF.

This clonotype came up many times. The chain is built from TRBV20-1 and TRBJ1-5; D not certain. V dropped 6 bases and J dropped 9 bases, with 21 bases sitting between them. Germline CDR1 is DFQATT and CDR2 is SNEGSKA (reference sequence). The CDR3 runs to 14 residues. The CDR3 nucleotides read TGCAGTGCCCGCTCGGTAGGCCCTGACGGGCCCCAGCATTTT. This codes for CSARSVGPDGPQHF.

This clonotype was recorded a few times. Being one base from a much bigger clone, this may be a read error. This chain links TRBV28 with TRBJ2-3; D is perhaps TRBD1 (5 bases). The ends were cut back, 8 bases at V and 0 bases at J, with 9 bases in the middle. This CDR3 is built from 13 residues. Germline CDR1 is MDHEN and CDR2 is SYDVKM. The CDR3 loop is CASGDRSTDTQYF. CDR3 nucleotides: TGTGCCAGCGGCGACAGAAGCACAGATACGCAGTATTTT.

This clonotype occurred a few times. V is TRBV20-1 and J is TRBJ2-7; D unclear. The CDR3 covers 14 residues. V lost 7 bases and J 0 bases, leaving 16 bases between the germline ends. CDR1 is DFQATT and CDR2 is SNEGSKA in the germline V gene (reference sequence). In nucleotides, the CDR3 is TGCAGTGGGGCAAGCGATCCGAGCTCCTACGAGCAGTACTTC. It yields the protein CSGASDPSSYEQYF.

This clonotype was seen repeatedly, ten times or more. V gene TRBV7-2 combines with J gene TRBJ2-5, with D perhaps TRBD2 (5 bases). This CDR3 is 15 amino acids long. Germline CDR1 is SGHTA and CDR2 is FQGNSA. The V end was cut by 7 bases, the J end by 2 bases, with 17 bases between. Written as DNA, the CDR3 is TGTGCCAGCACGAGGGAAGGAAGCGTTCAAGAGACCCAGTACTTC. It specifies CASTREGSVQETQYF.

This clonotype was observed at least ten times. The rearrangement links TRBV20-1 to TRBJ2-5; D ambiguous. CDR3 length: 13 residues. Germline assignment: CDR1 DFQATT and CDR2 SNEGSKA (reference sequence). V was cut by 5 bases and J by 2 bases, with 12 bases left in between. CDR3 nucleotides: TGCAGTGCTCAAAGGACGGCACAAGAGACCCAGTACTTC. Protein product: CSAQRTAQETQYF.

V is TRBV5-5 and J is TRBJ1-5; D perhaps matches TRBD1 (5 bases). CDR3 length: 15 amino acids. The V gene lost 3 bases and the J gene lost 9 bases, with 19 bases spanning the gap. Germline CDR1 reads SGHKS; CDR2 reads YYEKEE (reference sequence). For the CDR3, the DNA is TGTGCCAGCAGCTACCGGGACGGGCCTATTCCGCCCCAGCATTTT. This sequence encodes CASSYRDGPIPPQHF.

The CDR3 nucleotides are TGTGCCCTGGAGAAAGGGGGCACTGAAGCTTTCTTT. Translating gives CALEKGGTEAFF. The chain carries TRBV30 and TRBJ1-1; tentatively, D is TRBD1 (6 bases). Trimming stripped 8 bases from V and 4 bases from J, with 14 bases between. Germline CDR1 is GTSNPN and CDR2 is SVGIG (reference sequence). This CDR3 contains 12 residues.

This chain links TRBV20-1 with TRBJ2-7; D not certain. The V and J ends lost 0 bases and 0 bases respectively, with 6 bases between them. Per the germline V gene, CDR1 is DFQATT and CDR2 is SNEGSKA (reference sequence). The CDR3 runs 13 residues. CDR3 sequence reads: CSARDKDSYEQYF. The CDR3 nucleotides are TGCAGTGCTAGAGATAAGGACTCCTACGAGCAGTACTTC.

The rearrangement joins TRBV6-5 to TRBJ2-7, with 7 bases matching TRBD1. Germline V gives CDR1 MNHEY, CDR2 SVGAGI. The CDR3 runs to 15 residues. V dropped 5 bases and J dropped 0; count of bases not matched to a gene: 7. The CDR3 loop reads CASSNPGQRSYEQYF. CDR3 bases: TGTGCCAGCAGTAACCCGGGACAGCGCTCCTACGAGCAGTACTTC.

This clonotype was counted only a few times. The chain employs TRBV15 and TRBJ2-5, with D possibly matching TRBD2 (6 bases). The CDR3 sequence is 15 residues long. Trimming cost V 0 bases and J 2 bases, with 10 bases left between them. Germline CDR1 reads LNHNV; CDR2 reads YYDKDF (reference sequence). The CDR3 sequence is CATSRDRGKQETQYF. CDR3 sequence (DNA): TGTGCCACCAGCAGAGATCGGGGGAAGCAAGAGACCCAGTACTTC.

This clonotype has more than one count but fewer than ten. The chain's CDR3 is CASSYIQGGNYGYTF. The DNA for the CDR3 is TGTGCCAGCAGTTACATACAGGGGGGTAACTATGGCTACACCTTC. The rearrangement uses TRBV6-6 and TRBJ1-2; 8 bases fit TRBD1. Germline trimming cut 2 bases from V and 1 base from J; bases unmatched to any gene: 3. Germline V gene data show CDR1 as MNHNY and CDR2 as SVGAGI (reference sequence). This CDR3 is built from 15 residues.

The chain is built from TRBV28 and TRBJ2-6; 14 bases are shared with TRBD2. Trimming took 8 bases from V and 4 from J; bases not matched to a gene: 7. CDR3 length: 17 amino acids. Germline loops: CDR1 MDHEN, CDR2 SYDVKM. DNA of the CDR3: TGTGCCAGCTTTGGGACTAGCGGGAGCCCCGGGGCCAACGTCCTGACTTTC. Translated: CASFGTSGSPGANVLTF.

This clonotype was counted only a few times. CDR3 region: CASRESSGNTIYF. For the CDR3, the DNA is TGTGCCAGCAGGGAGAGCTCTGGAAACACCATATATTTT. The chain couples TRBV25-1 to TRBJ1-3, with D unclear. Trimming removed 6 bases at V and 0 bases at J, with 6 bases between. CDR3 length equals 13 residues. CDR1 and CDR2 from the germline V gene are MGHDK and SYGVNS.

In its sample, this clonotype was seen many times. The chain recombines TRBV20-1 with TRBJ2-7; D is uncertain. Germline CDR1 and CDR2: DFQATT and SNEGSKA (reference sequence). V was cut by 2 bases and J by 2 bases, with 19 bases left in between. This CDR3 has 16 amino acids. The CDR3 DNA reads as TGCAGTGCTAGACCCCCTTTTGGGGAACGCACCTACGAGCAGTACTTC. Amino acids: CSARPPFGERTYEQYF.